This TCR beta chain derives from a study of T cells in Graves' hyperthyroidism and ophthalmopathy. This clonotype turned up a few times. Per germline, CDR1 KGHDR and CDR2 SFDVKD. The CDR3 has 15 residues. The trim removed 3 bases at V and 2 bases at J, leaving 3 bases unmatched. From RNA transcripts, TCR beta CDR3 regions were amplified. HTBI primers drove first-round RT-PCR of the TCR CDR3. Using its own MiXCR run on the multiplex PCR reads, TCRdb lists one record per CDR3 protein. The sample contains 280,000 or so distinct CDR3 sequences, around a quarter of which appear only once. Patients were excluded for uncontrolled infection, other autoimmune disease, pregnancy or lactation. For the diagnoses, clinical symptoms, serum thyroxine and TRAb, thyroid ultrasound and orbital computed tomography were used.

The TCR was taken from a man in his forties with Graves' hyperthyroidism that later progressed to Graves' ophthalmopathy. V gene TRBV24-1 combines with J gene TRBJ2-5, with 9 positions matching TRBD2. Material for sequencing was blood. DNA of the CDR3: TGTGCCACCAGTGATGGAACTAGCGGGCAAGAGACCCAGTACTTC. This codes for CATSDGTSGQETQYF.